The 5 T cell receptor beta chains listed next were all sequenced from one sample in a study of blood T cell repertoires in COVID-19. The repertoire was sequenced with immunoSEQ multiplex PCR; TCRdb's copy has only in-frame clones and lacks some. The table lists around 170,000 clones, approximately 83% of them singletons. Sequencing input: peripheral blood. Every receptor here comes from a man between 65 and 85 years old who had recovered from COVID-19.

This clone was picked up a small number of times. The chain recombines TRBV24-1 with TRBJ2-2; D possibly corresponds to TRBD1 (6 bases). The CDR3 contains 15 residues. Per germline, CDR1 KGHDR and CDR2 SFDVKD. V was shortened by 9 bases and J by 0 bases, with 13 bases between the two germline ends. The CDR3 protein is CATGRQGTNTGELFF. The CDR3 nucleotides are TGTGCCACCGGCCGGCAGGGGACGAACACCGGGGAGCTGTTTTTT.

The count of this clone is one. The chain recombines TRBV19 with TRBJ1-5; D remains unclear. The V gene lost 7 bases and the J gene lost 0 bases, with 16 bases spanning the gap. The CDR3 consists of 16 residues. Germline CDR1 reads LNHDA; CDR2 reads SQIVND (reference sequence). CDR3 sequence reads: CASNFGGPGSNQPQHF. In nucleotides, the CDR3 is TGTGCCAGTAACTTCGGAGGGCCCGGTAGCAATCAGCCCCAGCATTTT.

The rearrangement joins TRBV6-5 to TRBJ2-7; D might be TRBD2 (6 bases). In germline, CDR1 is MNHEY, CDR2 SVGAGI. The V gene lost 6 bases and the J gene lost 4 bases, with 16 bases spanning the gap. CDR3 length: 14 residues. CDR3 region: CASRSNLGGYEQYF. The CDR3 nucleotides read TGTGCCAGCAGATCCAATTTAGGAGGGTACGAGCAGTACTTC.

The rearrangement uses TRBV19 and TRBJ1-4; D not resolved. This CDR3 has 14 residues. Germline V lookup: CDR1 LNHDA, CDR2 SQIVND (reference sequence). The V end was cut by 3 bases, the J end by 6 bases, with 11 bases between. CDR3 protein: CASSIGGGDEKLFF. CDR3 DNA sequence: TGTGCCAGTAGTATTGGCGGCGGAGATGAAAAACTGTTTTTT. The complete variable domain, with remaining parts taken from reference TRBV19 and TRBJ1-4, reads DGGITQSPKYLFRKEGQNVTLSCEQNLNHDAMYWYRQDPGQGLRLIYYSQIVNDFQKGDIAEGYSVSREKKESFPLTVTSAQKNPTAFYLCASSIGGGDEKLFFGSGTQLSVL.

This clone is a singleton in its sample. This chain uses TRBV6-2 or TRBV6-3 with TRBJ2-1, with 11 bases fitting TRBD2. The CDR3 is made up of 14 amino acids. Germline loops: CDR1 MNHEY, CDR2 SVGEGT. With 5 bases clipped from V and 3 bases from J, the junction kept 0 bases outside the gene matches. The CDR3 reads CASSLAGGYNEQFF. CDR3 in DNA: TGTGCCAGCAGTCTAGCGGGAGGCTACAATGAGCAGTTCTTC.